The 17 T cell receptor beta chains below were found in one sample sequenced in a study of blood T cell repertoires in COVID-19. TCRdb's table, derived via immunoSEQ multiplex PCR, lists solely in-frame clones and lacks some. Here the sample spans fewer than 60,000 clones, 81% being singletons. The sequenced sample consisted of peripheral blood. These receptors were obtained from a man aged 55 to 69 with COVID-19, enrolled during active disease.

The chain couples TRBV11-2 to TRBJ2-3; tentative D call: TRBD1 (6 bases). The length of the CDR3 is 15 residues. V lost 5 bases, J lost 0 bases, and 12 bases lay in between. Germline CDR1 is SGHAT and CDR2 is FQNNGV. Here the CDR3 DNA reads TGTGCCAGCAGCCCCCGGACAGATAGCACAGATACGCAGTATTTT. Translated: CASSPRTDSTDTQYF. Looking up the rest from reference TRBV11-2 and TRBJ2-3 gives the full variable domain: EAGVAQSPRYKIIEKRQSVAFWCNPISGHATLYWYQQILGQGPKLLIQFQNNGVVDDSQLPKDRFSAERLKGVDSTLKIQPAKLEDSAVYLCASSPRTDSTDTQYFGPGTRLTVL.

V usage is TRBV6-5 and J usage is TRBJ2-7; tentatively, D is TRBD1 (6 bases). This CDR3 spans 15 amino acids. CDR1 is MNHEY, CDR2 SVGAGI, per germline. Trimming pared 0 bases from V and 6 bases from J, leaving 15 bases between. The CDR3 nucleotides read TGTGCCAGCAGTTACTCTAGAGGCAGGGGCTCCGAGCAGTACTTC. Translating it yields CASSYSRGRGSEQYF.

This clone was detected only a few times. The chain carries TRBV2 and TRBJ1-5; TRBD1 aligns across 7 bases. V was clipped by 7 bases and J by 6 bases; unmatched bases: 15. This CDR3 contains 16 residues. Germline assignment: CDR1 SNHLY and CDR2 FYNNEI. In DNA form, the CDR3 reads TGTGCCAGCACCTCAGACTTTGACAGGGAAGGTCAGCCCCAGCATTTT. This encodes CASTSDFDREGQPQHF.

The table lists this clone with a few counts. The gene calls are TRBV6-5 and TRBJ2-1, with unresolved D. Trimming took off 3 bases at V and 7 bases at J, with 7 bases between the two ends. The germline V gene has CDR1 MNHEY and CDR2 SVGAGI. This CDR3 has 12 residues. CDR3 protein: CASSYRQNEQFF. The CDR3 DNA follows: TGTGCCAGCAGTTATCGACAAAATGAGCAGTTCTTC.

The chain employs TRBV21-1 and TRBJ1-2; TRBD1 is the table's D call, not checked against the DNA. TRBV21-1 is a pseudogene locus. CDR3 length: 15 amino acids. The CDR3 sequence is CASSEKVSPGYGYTF. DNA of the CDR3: TGTGCCAGCAGCGAAAAAGTGTCGCCAGGATATGGCTACACCTTC.

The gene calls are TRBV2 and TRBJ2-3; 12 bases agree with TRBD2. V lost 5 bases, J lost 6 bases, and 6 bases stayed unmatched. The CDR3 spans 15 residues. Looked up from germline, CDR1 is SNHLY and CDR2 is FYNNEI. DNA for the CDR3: TGTGCCAGCAGTCCTAGACTAGCGGGAGCGGATACGCAGTATTTT. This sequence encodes CASSPRLAGADTQYF.

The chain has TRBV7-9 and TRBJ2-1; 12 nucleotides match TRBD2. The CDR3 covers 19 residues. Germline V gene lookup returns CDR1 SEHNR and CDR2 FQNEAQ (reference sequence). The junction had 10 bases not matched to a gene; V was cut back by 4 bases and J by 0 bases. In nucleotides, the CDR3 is TGTGCCAGCAGCTGGGGACTAGCGGGTGGGAAGAGCTCCTACAATGAGCAGTTCTTC. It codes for CASSWGLAGGKSSYNEQFF.

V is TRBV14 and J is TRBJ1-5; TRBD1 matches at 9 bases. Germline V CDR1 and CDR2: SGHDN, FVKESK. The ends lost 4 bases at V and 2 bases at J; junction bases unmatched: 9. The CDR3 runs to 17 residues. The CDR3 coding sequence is TGTGCCAGCAGCCCCACGGGACAGGGAAGGGGCAATCAGCCCCAGCATTTT. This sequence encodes CASSPTGQGRGNQPQHF. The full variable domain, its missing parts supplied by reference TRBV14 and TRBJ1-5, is EAGVTQFPSHSVIEKGQTVTLRCDPISGHDNLYWYRRVMGKEIKFLLHFVKESKQDESGMPNNRFLAERTGGTYSTLKVQPAELEDSGVYFCASSPTGQGRGNQPQHFGDGTRLSIL.

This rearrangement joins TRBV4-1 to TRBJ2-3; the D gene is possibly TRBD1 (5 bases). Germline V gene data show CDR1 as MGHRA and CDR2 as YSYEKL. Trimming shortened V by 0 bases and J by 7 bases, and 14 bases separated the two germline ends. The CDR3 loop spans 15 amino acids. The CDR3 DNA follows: TGCGCCAGCAGCCAAGACACAGGCATAGGAAATACGCAGTATTTT. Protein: CASSQDTGIGNTQYF.

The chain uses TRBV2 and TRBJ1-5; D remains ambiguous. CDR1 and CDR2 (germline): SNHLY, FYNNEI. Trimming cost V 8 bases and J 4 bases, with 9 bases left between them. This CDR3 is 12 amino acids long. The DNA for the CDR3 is TGTGCCAGCCGGGGAGGGAATCAGCCCCAGCATTTT. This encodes CASRGGNQPQHF.

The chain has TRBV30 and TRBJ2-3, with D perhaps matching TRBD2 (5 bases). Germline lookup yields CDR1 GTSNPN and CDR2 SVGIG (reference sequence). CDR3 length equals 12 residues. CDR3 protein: CVRDSGTDTQYF. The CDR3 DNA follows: TGTGTCCGGGATAGCGGCACAGATACGCAGTATTTT.

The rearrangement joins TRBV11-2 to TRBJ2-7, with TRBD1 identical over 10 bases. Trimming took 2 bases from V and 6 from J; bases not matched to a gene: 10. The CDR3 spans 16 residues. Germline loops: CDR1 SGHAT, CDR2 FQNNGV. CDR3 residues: CASSLFPGQGWGEQYF. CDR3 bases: TGTGCCAGCAGCTTATTCCCGGGACAGGGGTGGGGCGAGCAGTACTTC.

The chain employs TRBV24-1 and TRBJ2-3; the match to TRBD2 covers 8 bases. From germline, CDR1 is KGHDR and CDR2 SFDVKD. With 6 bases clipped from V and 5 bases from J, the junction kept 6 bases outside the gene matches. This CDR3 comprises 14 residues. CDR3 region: CATSNPGGGDTQYF. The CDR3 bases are TGTGCCACCAGTAACCCGGGGGGGGGAGATACGCAGTATTTT.

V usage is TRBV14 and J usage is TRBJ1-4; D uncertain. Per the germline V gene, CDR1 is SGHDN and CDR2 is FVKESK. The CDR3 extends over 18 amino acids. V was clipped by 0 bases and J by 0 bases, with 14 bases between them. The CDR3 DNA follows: TGTGCCAGCAGCCAAGATGTGGGTCGGACTGCAACTAATGAAAAACTGTTTTTT. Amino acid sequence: CASSQDVGRTATNEKLFF.

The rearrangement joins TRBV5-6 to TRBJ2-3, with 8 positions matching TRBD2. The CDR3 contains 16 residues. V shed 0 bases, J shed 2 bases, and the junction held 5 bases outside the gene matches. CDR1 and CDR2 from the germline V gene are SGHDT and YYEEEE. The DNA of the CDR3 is TGTGCCAGCAGCTTGGGGCGGGGGGACGACACAGATACGCAGTATTTT. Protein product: CASSLGRGDDTDTQYF. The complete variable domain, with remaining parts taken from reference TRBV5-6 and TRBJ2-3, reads DAGVTQSPTHLIKTRGQQVTLRCSPKSGHDTVSWYQQALGQGPQFIFQYYEEEERQRGNFPDRFSGHQFPNYSSELNVNALLLGDSALYLCASSLGRGDDTDTQYFGPGTRLTVL.

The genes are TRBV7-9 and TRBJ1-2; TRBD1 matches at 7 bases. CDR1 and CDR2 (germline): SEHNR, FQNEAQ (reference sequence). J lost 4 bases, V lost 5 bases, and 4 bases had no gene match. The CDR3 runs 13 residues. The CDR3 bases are TGTGCCAGCAGCCCCGGGACAGCCTATGGCTACACCTTC. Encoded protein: CASSPGTAYGYTF.

The CDR3 reads CASSFSGTGGEKLFF. CDR3 in DNA: TGTGCCAGCAGTTTCTCCGGGACAGGGGGTGAAAAACTGTTTTTT. This chain links TRBV6-5 with TRBJ1-4, with 11 bases fitting TRBD1. This CDR3 has 15 amino acids. Trimming took 4 bases from V and 7 from J; bases not matched to a gene: 5. Germline CDR1 and CDR2: MNHEY and SVGAGI.